This paragraph covers one TCR beta chain sequence. Its antigen is still unknown. The SP2 primer and nested alpha and beta constant region primers amplified ligated cDNA in four rounds. MiXCR, applied by TCRdb to the 5' RACE reads, yields one record per CDR3 protein. The sample lists around 30,000 distinct CDR3 sequences; over 15% were seen once. The data belong to a study of naive and memory T cell subsets. General study results and limits: TCR transcript changes with activation or differentiation may affect this RNA method.

A UMI-containing oligonucleotide was joined by 3' ligation to the TCR cDNA template. Unsorted total RNA, roughly 1 to 1000 ng, was DNase treated before reverse transcription. CDR3 length equals 14 residues. V shed 5 bases, J shed 7 bases, and the junction held 7 bases outside the gene matches. The V gene is TRBV12-3 or TRBV12-4, the J gene TRBJ2-1, with 8 bases that match TRBD1. This receptor was identified in a female donor in good health. The CDR3, as DNA: TGTGCCAGCAGTGGCTGGGACAGGCAGAATGAGCAGTTCTTC. Residues: CASSGWDRQNEQFF.